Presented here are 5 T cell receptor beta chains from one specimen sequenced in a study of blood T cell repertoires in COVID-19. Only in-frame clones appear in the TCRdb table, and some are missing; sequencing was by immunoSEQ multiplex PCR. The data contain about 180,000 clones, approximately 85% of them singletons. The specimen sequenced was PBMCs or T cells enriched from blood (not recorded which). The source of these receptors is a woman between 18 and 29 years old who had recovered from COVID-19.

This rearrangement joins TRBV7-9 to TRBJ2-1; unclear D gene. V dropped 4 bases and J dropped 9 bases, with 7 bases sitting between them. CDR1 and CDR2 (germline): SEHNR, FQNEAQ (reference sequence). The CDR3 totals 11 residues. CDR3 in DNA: TGTGCCAGCAGCTCGATCGGTGAGCAGTTCTTC. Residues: CASSSIGEQFF.

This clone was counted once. CDR3 sequence reads: CASSIFGRRSSGNTIYF. CDR3 DNA: TGTGCCAGTAGTATATTCGGTAGGAGGAGCTCTGGAAACACCATATATTTT. The chain employs TRBV19 and TRBJ1-3; no firm D call. CDR1 is LNHDA and CDR2 is SQIVND in the germline V gene (reference sequence). Trimming removed 2 bases at V and 0 bases at J, with 14 bases between. The CDR3 loop spans 17 amino acids.

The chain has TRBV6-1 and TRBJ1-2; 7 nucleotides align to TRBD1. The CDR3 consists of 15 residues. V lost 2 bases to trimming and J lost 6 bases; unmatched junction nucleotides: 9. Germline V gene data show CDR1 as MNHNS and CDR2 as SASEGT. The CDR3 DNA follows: TGTGCCAGCAGTGAACGACAGGGAGATTGGGATGGCTACACCTTC. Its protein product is CASSERQGDWDGYTF.

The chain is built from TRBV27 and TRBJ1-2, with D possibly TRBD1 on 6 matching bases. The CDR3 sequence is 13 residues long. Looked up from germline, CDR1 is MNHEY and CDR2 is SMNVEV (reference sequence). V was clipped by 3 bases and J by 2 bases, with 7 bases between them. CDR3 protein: CASSFDRNYGYTF. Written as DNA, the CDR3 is TGTGCCAGCAGTTTTGACAGGAACTATGGCTACACCTTC.

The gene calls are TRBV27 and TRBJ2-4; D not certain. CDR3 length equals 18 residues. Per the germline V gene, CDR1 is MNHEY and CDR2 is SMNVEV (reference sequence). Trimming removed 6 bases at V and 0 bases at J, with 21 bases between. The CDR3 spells CASSPILRRTIAKNIQYF. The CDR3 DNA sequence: TGTGCCAGCAGCCCCATTTTGCGGAGAACTATAGCCAAAAACATTCAGTACTTC.